This T cell receptor (beta chain) stems from a study of blood T cell repertoires in COVID-19. Study details: T cells, B-cell-depleted T cells, or PBMCs provided the cDNA or gDNA that served as material.

The CDR3 has 14 amino acids. Germline V gives CDR1 LNHDA, CDR2 SQIVND (reference sequence). Trimming removed 5 bases at V and 1 base at J, with 11 bases between. Measured with immunoSEQ multiplex PCR; TCRdb has only the in-frame clones, and not every one. The repertoire consists of roughly 86,000 clones, with more than 75% occurring once and the leading ten covering over 4%. The specimen sequenced was peripheral blood. This sequence joins TRBV19 and TRBJ1-1; D is uncertain. The origin of this receptor is a man in his forties with acute or convalescent COVID-19. The CDR3 reads CASSPHGQNTEAFF. For the CDR3, the DNA is TGTGCCAGTAGTCCTCATGGGCAGAACACTGAAGCTTTCTTT.